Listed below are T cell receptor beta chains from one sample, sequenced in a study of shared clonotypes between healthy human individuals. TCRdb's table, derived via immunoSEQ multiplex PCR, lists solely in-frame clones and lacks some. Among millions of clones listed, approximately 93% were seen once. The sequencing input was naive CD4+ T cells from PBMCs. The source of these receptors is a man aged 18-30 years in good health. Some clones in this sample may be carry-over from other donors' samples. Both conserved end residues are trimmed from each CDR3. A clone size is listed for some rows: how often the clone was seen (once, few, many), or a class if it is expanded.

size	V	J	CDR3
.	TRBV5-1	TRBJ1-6	ASSLAASSYNSPLH
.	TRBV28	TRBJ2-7	ASSLDLGAYEQY
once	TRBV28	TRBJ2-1	ASLTQGKNYNEQF
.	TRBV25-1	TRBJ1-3	ARGQYSGNTIY
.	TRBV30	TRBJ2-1	AWSGTSYNEQF
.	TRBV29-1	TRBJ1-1	SVGGGAEAF
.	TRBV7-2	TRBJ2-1	ASSLVATSGYNEQF
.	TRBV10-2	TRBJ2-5	ASSRLAGQETQY
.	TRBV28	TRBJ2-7	ASSTQGAREQY
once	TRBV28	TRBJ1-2	ASSLGQPYGYT
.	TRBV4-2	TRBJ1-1	ASSQRVDRANTEAF